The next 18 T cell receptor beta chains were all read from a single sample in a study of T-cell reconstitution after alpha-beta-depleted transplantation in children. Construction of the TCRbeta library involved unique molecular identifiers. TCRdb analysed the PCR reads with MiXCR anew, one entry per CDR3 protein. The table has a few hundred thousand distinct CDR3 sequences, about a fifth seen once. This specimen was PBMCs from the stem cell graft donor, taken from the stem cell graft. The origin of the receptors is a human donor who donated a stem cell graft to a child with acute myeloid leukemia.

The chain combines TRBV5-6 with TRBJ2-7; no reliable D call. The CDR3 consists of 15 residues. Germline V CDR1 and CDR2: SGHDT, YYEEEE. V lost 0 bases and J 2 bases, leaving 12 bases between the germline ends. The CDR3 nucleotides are TGTGCCAGCAGCTTGGGTCAGGATGATACCTACGAGCAGTACTTC. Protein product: CASSLGQDDTYEQYF.

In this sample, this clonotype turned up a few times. CDR3 sequence: CASKLDPSGANVLTF. Written as DNA, the CDR3 is TGCGCCAGCAAATTAGACCCGTCTGGGGCCAACGTCCTGACTTTC. The V and J genes are TRBV5-1 and TRBJ2-6, with D hard to call. The CDR3 spans 15 residues. Germline V gene data show CDR1 as SGHRS and CDR2 as YFSETQ. V shed 6 bases and J shed 1 base, with 11 bases lying between them.

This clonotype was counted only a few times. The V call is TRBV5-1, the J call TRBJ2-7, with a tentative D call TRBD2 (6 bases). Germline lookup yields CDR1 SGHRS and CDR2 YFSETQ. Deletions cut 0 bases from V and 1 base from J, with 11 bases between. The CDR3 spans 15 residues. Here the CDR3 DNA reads TGCGCCAGCAGCTTGGGGGCGGGACCGTCCTACGAGCAGTACTTC. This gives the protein CASSLGAGPSYEQYF.

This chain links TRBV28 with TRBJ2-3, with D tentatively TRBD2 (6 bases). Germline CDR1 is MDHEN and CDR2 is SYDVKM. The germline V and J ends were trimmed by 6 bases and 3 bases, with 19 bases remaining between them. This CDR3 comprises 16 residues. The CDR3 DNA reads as TGTGCCAGCAGCCCACAAGGGCGGGAACTAACAGATACGCAGTATTTT. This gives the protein CASSPQGRELTDTQYF.

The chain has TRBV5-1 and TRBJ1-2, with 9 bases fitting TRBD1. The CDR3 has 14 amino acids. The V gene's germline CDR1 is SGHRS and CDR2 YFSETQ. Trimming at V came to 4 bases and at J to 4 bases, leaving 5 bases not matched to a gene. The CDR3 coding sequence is TGCGCCAGCAGCACAGGGGGCGACCCCTATGGCTACACCTTC. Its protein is CASSTGGDPYGYTF.

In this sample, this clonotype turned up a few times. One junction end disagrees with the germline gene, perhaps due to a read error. In nucleotides, the CDR3 is TGTGCCAGCAATTTAAGGGGACAATGGGAGCAGTACTTC. This translates into CASNLRGQWEQYF. The chain joins TRBV28 to TRBJ2-7; D possibly corresponds to TRBD1 (6 bases). There are 13 residues in the CDR3. Germline values: CDR1 MDHEN, CDR2 SYDVKM.

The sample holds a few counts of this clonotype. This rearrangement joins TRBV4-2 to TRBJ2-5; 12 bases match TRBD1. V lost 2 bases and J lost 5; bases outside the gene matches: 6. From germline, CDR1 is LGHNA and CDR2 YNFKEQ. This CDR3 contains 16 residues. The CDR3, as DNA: TGTGCCAGCAGCCAACCGGGACAGGGGGCATTCGAGACCCAGTACTTC. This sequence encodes CASSQPGQGAFETQYF.

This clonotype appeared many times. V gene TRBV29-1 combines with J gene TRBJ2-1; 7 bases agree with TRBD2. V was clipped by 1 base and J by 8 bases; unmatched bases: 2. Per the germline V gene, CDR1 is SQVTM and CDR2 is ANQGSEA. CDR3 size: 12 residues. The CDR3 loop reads CSVEGTSDEQFF. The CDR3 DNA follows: TGCAGCGTTGAAGGGACTAGTGATGAGCAGTTCTTC.

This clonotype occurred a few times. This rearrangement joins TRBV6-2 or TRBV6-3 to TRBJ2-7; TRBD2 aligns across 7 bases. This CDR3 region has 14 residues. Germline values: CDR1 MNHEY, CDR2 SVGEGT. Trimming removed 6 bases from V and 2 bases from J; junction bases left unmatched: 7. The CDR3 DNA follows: TGTGCCAGCAGCACGCCAGGGAGGGCCTACGAGCAGTACTTC. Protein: CASSTPGRAYEQYF.

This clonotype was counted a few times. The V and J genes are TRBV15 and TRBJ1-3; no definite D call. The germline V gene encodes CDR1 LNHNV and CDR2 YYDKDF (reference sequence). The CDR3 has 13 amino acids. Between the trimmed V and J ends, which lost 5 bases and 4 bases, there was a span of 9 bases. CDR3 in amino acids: CATSGNRGNTIYF. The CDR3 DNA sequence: TGTGCCACCAGCGGGAATAGGGGAAACACCATATATTTT.

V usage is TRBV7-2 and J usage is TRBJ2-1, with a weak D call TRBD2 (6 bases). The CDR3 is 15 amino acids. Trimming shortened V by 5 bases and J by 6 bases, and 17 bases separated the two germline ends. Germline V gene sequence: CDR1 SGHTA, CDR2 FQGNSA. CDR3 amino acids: CASSPGTSSFNEQFF. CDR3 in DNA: TGTGCCAGCAGCCCCGGGACTTCCTCGTTCAATGAGCAGTTCTTC.

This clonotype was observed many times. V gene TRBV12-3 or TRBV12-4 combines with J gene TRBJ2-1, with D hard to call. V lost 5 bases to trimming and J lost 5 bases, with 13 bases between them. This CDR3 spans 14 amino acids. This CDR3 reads CASSPIGLDNEQFF. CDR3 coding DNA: TGTGCCAGCAGTCCAATCGGTTTAGACAATGAGCAGTTCTTC.

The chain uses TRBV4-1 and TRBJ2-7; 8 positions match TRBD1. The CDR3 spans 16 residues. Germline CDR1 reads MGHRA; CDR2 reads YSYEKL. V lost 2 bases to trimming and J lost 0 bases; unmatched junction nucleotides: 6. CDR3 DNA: TGCGCCAGCAGCCAAACCGACAGGGGCGCCTCCTACGAGCAGTACTTC. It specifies CASSQTDRGASYEQYF.

The DNA for the CDR3 is TGTGCCAGCAGTCTCGTACTAGCGGGAGGGCCGAGAACCGGGGAGCTGTTTTTT. It translates to CASSLVLAGGPRTGELFF. The chain couples TRBV12-3 or TRBV12-4 to TRBJ2-2, with 13 bases aligning to TRBD2. The V segment lost 5 bases and the J segment 5 bases; nucleotides outside the gene matches: 11. This CDR3 is 18 amino acids long.

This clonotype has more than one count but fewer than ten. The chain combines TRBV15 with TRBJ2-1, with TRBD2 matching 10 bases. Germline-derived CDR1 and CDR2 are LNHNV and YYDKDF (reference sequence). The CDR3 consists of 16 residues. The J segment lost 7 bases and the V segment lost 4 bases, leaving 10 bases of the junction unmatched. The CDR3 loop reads CATSKKLAGWVNEQFF. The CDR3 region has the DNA TGTGCCACCAGCAAAAAACTAGCGGGATGGGTTAATGAGCAGTTCTTC.

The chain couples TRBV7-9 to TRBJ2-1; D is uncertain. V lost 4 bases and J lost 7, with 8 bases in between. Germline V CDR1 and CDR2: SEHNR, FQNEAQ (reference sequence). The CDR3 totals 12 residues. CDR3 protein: CASSSEWNEQFF. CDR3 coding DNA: TGTGCCAGCAGCTCGGAGTGGAATGAGCAGTTCTTC.

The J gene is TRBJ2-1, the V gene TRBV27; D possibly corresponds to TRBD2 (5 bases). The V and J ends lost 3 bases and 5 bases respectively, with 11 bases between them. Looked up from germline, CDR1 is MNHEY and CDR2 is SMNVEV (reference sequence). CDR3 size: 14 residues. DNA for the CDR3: TGTGCCAGCAGTTTCGGGGAGCTGGACAATGAGCAGTTCTTC. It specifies CASSFGELDNEQFF.

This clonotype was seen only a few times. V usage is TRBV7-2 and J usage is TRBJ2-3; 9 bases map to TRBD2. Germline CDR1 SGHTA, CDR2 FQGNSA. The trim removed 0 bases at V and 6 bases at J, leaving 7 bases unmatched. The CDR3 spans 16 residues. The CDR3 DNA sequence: TGTGCCAGCAGCTTAGCGCTCGGTGCGGGAGGGGATACGCAGTATTTT. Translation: CASSLALGAGGDTQYF. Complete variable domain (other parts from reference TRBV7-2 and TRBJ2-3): GAGVSQSPSNKVTEKGKDVELRCDPISGHTALYWYRQSLGQGLEFLIYFQGNSAPDKSGLPSDRFSAERTGGSVSTLTIQRTQQEDSAVYLCASSLALGAGGDTQYFGPGTRLTVL.